What follows describes a single TCR beta chain. This sample is drawn from a study of shared clonotypes between healthy human individuals. Assay: immunoSEQ multiplex PCR; the TCRdb copy retains only in-frame clones and omits some. In the table there are over a million clones, about 74% of which are singletons. This CDR3 region has 12 residues. V lost 3 bases and J 7 bases, leaving 9 bases between the germline ends. From germline, CDR1 is SEHNR and CDR2 FQNEAQ (reference sequence). Investigators divided CD4+ cells into CD45RA+ naive and CD45RA-negative memory subsets. This receptor was taken from a young man in good health. The specimen sequenced was memory CD4+ T cells sorted from blood. Subset indicated: CD45RA-negative fraction. The J gene is TRBJ2-5, the V gene TRBV7-9, with a tentative D call TRBD1 (5 bases). In DNA, the CDR3 is TGTGCCAGCAGCTTGACAGTAGGGACCCAGTACTTC. This sequence encodes CASSLTVGTQYF.